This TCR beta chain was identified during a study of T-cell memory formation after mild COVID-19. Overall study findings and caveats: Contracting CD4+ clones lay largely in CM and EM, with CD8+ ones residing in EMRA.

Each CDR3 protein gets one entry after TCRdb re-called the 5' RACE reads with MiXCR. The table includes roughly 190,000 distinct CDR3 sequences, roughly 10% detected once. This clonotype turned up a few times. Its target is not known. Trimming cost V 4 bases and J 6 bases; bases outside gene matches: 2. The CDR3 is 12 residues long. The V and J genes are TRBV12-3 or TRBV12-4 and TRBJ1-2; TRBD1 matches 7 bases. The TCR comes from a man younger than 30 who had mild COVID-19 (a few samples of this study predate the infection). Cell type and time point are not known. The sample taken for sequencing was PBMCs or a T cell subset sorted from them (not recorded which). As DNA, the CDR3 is TGTGCCAGCAGTTCGAGGGGGCATGGCTACACCTTC. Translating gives CASSSRGHGYTF.